The sequence of this T cell receptor beta chain was determined in a study of blood T cell repertoires in COVID-19 (dated by TCRdb to the early 2020s). About the study as a whole: Collaborator samples came from the United States, Italy and Spain and covered acute and convalescent phases of COVID-19. The material from the prospective study consisted of cDNA or gDNA derived from T cells, B-cell-depleted T cells, or PBMCs. Subjects who had been exposed to COVID-19, were actively infected with it, or had recovered from it provided the deeply sampled blood TCRbeta repertoires that made up the dataset. The repertoires were released in a freely available public database meant as a resource for research on the immune response to SARS-CoV-2. The samples were drawn from two sources: the first 160 participants of the ongoing ImmuneRACE study, and fewer than 1,500 subjects contributed by 6 global collaborators. A de-identified subject ID, COVID-19 status, age in years and sex were almost always included in the sample metadata. Where available, HLA class I and class II types were taken from metadata supplied by the sample provider and were not determined by assay-based typing.

Collaborating institutions collected whole blood in K2EDTA tubes following their own protocols. Collaborator samples were shipped for TCRbeta analysis as frozen whole blood, isolated PBMCs, or DNA extracted from either sample type. Broad study findings and their caveats: Clinical and demographic metadata were provided uncurated, with the amount varying by source and participant.

About this clone itself: Its antigen is currently not known. Base quality data are lacking; no much larger clone is found one base away.

TCRbeta CDR3 regions were amplified from genomic DNA using the immunoSEQ Assay, a bias-controlled multiplex PCR. Turning to the authors' computational methods: Within the assay, amplification of reference gene primers was used to estimate how many nucleated cells each sample contained. To quantify the absolute abundance of each unique TCRbeta CDR3 rearrangement, sequence reads were collapsed and filtered. For each sample, productive Simpson clonality was calculated as the square root of Simpson's diversity index across productive rearrangements. This immuneACCESS table, as held by TCRdb, lists in-frame sequences with V and J called but not all clones. Of the missing ones, under half trace to an unresolved V gene in checked studies; the others have no known cause. That table is the source of V, J and clone size, and D and trimming were worked out from the DNA. The sample data list about 130,000 clones, and about 72% of these were observed just once. The top ten constitute around 1.8% of the sample.

The sequence was collected from a woman between 70 and 85 years old with acute or convalescent COVID-19. Sequenced input: peripheral blood.

The encoded CDR3 is CAWSADSKETQYF. In nucleotides, the sequence is TGTGCCTGGAGTGCGGACAGTAAAGAGACCCAGTACTTC. The chain couples TRBV30 to TRBJ2-5; TRBD1 could be the D gene, as 6 bases match. From cysteine to phenylalanine, the CDR3 is 13 amino acids long. Just the 39-base CDR3 DNA is kept, in frame starting at base 1. Deletion took 1 base off V and 3 bases off J, with a span of 9 bases between the germline ends. The germline V gene (reference sequence) supplies CDR1 GTSNPN and CDR2 SVGIG.